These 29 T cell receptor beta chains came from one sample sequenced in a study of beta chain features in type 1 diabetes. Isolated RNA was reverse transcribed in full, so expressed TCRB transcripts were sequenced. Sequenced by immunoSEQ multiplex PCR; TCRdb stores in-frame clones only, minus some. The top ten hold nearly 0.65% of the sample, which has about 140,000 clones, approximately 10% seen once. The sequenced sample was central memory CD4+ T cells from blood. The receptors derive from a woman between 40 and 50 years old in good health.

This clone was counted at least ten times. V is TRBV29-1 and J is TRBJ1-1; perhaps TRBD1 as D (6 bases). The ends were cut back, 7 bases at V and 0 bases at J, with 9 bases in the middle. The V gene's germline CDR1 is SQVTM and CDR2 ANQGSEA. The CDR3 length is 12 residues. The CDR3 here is CSGGHLNTEAFF. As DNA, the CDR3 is TGCAGCGGGGGACACTTGAACACTGAAGCTTTCTTT. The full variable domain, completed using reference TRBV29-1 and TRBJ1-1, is SAVISQKPSRDICQRGTSLTIQCQVDSQVTMMFWYRQQPGQSLTLIATANQGSEATYESGFVIDKFPISRPNLTFSTLTVSNMSPEDSSIYLCSGGHLNTEAFFGQGTRLTVV.

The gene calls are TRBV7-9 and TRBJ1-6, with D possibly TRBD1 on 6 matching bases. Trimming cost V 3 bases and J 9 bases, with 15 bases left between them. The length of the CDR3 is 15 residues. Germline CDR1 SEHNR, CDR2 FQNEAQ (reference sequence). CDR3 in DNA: TGTGCCAGCAGCTTTGGGGGGGCGCGGGGTTCACCCCTCCACTTT. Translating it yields CASSFGGARGSPLHF.

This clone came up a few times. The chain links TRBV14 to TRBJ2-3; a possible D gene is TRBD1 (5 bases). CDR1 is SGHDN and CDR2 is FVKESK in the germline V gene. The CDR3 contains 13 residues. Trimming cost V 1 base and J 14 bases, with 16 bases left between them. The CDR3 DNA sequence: TGTGCCAGCAGCCAAGCAGGATCGCGAAGGGGGTATTTT. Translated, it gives CASSQAGSRRGYF.

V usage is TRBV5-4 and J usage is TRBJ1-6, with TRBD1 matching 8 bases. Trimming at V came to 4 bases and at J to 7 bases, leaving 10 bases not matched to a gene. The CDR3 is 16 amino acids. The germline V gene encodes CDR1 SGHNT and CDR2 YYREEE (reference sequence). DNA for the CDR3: TGTGCCAGCAGCCCGGACAGGGTAGGGGCCAATTCACCCCTCCACTTT. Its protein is CASSPDRVGANSPLHF. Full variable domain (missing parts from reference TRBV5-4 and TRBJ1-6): ETGVTQSPTHLIKTRGQQVTLRCSSQSGHNTVSWYQQALGQGPQFIFQYYREEENGRGNFPPRFSGLQFPNYSSELNVNALELDDSALYLCASSPDRVGANSPLHFGNGTRLTVT.

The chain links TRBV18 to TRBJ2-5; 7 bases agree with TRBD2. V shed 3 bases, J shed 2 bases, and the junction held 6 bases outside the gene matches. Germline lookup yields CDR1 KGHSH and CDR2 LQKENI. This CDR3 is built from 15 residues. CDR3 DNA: TGTGCCAGCTCACCGAGAAGGGGAGGGCAAGAGACCCAGTACTTC. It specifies CASSPRRGGQETQYF.

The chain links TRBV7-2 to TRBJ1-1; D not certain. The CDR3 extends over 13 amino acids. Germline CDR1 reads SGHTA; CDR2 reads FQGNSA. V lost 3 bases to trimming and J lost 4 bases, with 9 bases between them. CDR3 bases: TGTGCCAGCAGCTTTGACAAGTCCACTGAAGCTTTCTTT. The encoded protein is CASSFDKSTEAFF.

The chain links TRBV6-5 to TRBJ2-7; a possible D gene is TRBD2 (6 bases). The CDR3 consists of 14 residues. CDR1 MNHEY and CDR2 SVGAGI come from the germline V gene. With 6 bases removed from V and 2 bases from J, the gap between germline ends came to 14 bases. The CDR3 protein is CASREGGAPYEQYF. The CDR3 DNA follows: TGTGCCAGCAGGGAGGGTGGTGCGCCCTACGAGCAGTACTTC.

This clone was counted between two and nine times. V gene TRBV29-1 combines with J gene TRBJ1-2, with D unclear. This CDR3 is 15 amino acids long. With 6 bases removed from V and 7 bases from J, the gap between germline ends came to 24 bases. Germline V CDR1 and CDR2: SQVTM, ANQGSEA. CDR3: CSVQMLAWEPSGYTF. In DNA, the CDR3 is TGCAGCGTCCAGATGTTAGCGTGGGAACCCAGTGGCTACACCTTC.

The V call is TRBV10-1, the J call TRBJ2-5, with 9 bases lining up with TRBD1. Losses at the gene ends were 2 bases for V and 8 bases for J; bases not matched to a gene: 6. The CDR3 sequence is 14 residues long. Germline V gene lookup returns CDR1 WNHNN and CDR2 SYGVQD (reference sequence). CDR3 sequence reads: CASSESPTGGTQYF. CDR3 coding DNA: TGCGCCAGCAGTGAGAGTCCGACAGGGGGAACCCAGTACTTC.

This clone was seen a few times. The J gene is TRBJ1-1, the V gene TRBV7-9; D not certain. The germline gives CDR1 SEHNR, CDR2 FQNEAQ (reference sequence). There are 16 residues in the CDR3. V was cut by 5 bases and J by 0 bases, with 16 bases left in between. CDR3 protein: CASSPPGSAMNTEAFF. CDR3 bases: TGTGCCAGCAGCCCCCCGGGGTCGGCCATGAACACTGAAGCTTTCTTT.

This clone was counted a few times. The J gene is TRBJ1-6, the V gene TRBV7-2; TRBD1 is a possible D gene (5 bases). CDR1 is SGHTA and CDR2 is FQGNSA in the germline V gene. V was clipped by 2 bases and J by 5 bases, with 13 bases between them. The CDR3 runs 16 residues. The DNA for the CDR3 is TGTGCCAGCAGCTTAAACCGGGCAGGGAATAATTCACCCCTCCACTTT. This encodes CASSLNRAGNNSPLHF.

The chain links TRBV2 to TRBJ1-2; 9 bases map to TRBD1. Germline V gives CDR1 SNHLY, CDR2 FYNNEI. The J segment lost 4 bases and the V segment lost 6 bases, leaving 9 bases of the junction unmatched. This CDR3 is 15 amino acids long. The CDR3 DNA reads TGTGCCAGCAGGGCCCACCGGGACAGGGTCTATGGCTACACCTTC. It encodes CASRAHRDRVYGYTF. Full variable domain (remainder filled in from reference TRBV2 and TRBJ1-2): EPEVTQTPSHQVTQMGQEVILRCVPISNHLYFYWYRQILGQKVEFLVSFYNNEISEKSEIFDDQFSVERPDGSNFTLKIRSTKLEDSAMYFCASRAHRDRVYGYTFGSGTRLTVV.

The CDR3 loop reads CASSSLGAGGLETQYF. DNA of the CDR3: TGCGCCAGCAGCTCCCTTGGAGCGGGGGGGCTAGAGACCCAGTACTTC. The V and J genes are TRBV5-1 and TRBJ2-5; TRBD2 aligns across 10 bases. Germline V gene sequence: CDR1 SGHRS, CDR2 YFSETQ. This CDR3 has 16 amino acids. Unmatched junction bases numbered 9, after V lost 3 bases and J lost 4 bases.

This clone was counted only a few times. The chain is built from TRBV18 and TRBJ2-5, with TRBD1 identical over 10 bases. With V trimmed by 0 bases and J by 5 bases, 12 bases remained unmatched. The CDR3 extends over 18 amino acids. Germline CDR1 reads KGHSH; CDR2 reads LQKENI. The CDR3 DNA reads TGTGCCAGCTCACCACCTAATCGACAGGGGGCGCTCGGGGAGACCCAGTACTTC. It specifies CASSPPNRQGALGETQYF.

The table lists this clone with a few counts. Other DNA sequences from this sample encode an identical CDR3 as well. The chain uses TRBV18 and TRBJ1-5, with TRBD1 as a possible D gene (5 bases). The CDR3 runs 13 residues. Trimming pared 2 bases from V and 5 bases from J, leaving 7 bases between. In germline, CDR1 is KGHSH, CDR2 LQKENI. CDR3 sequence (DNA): TGTGCCAGCTCACCAGGCAGGGATCAGCCCCAGCATTTT. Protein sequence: CASSPGRDQPQHF.

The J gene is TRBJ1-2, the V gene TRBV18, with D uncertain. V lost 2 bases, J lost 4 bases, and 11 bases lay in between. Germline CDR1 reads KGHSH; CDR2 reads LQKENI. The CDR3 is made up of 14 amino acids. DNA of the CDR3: TGTGCCAGCTCACCAAGTCGGGAGCGCTATGGCTACACCTTC. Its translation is CASSPSRERYGYTF.

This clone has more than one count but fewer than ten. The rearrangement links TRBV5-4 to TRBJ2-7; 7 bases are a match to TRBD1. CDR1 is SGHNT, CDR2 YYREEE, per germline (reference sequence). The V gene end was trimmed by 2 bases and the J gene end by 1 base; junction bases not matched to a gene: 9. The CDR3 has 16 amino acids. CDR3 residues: CASSFEYPGQSYEQYF. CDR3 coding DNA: TGTGCCAGCAGCTTCGAATACCCGGGACAGTCCTACGAGCAGTACTTC.

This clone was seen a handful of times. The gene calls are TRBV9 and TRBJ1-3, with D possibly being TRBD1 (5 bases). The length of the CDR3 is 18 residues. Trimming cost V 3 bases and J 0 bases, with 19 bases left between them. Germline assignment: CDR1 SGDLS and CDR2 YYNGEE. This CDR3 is CASSAGRGRQTSGNTIYF. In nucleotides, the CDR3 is TGTGCCAGCAGCGCAGGGCGGGGCCGCCAGACCTCTGGAAACACCATATATTTT.

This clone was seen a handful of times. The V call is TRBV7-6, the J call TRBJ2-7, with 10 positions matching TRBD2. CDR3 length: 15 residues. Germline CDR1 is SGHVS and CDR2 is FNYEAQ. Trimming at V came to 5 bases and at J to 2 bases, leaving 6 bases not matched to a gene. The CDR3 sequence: CASSKASGGAYEQYF. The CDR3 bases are TGTGCCAGCAGCAAGGCTAGCGGGGGCGCCTACGAGCAGTACTTC.

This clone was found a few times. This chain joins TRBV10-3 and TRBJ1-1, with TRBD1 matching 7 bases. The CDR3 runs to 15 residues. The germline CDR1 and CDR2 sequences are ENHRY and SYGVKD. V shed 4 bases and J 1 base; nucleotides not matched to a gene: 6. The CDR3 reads CAISGTGEGNTEAFF. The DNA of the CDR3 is TGTGCCATCAGTGGAACAGGGGAAGGGAACACTGAAGCTTTCTTT.

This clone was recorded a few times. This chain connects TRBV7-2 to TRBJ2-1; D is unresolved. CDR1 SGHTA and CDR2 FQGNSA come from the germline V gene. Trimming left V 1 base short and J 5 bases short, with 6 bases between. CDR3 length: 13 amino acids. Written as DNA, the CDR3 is TGTGCCAGCAGCTTAGACTTGAACAATGAGCAGTTCTTC. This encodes CASSLDLNNEQFF.

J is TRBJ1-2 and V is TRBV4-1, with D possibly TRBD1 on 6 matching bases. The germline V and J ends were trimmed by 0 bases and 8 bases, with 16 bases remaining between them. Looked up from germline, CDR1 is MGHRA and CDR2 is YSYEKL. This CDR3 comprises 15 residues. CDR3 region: CASSQDRGGAVGYTF. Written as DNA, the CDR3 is TGCGCCAGCAGCCAAGATCGCGGGGGGGCGGTCGGCTACACCTTC.

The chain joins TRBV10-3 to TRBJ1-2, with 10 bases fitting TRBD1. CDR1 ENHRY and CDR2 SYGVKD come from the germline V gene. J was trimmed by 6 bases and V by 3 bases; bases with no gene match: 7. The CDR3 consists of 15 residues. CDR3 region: CAISEIGTGEDGYTF. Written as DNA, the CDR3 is TGTGCCATCAGTGAAATAGGGACAGGGGAAGATGGCTACACCTTC.

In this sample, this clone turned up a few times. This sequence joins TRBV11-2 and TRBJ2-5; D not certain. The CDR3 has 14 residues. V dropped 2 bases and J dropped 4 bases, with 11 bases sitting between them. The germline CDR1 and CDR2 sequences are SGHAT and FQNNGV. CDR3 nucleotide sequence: TGTGCCAGCAGCTTATATACCCTAGGAGAGACCCAGTACTTC. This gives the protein CASSLYTLGETQYF.

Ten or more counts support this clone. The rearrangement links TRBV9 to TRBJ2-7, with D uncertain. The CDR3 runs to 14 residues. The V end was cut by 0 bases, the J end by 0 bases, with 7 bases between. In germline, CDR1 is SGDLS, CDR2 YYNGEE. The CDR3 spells CASSVDQDSYEQYF. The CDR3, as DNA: TGTGCCAGCAGCGTAGATCAGGACTCCTACGAGCAGTACTTC.

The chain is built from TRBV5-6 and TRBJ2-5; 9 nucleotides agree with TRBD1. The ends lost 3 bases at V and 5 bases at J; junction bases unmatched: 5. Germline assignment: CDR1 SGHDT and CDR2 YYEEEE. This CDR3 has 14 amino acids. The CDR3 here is CASSSIQGAETQYF. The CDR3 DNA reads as TGTGCCAGCAGCTCGATACAGGGGGCGGAGACCCAGTACTTC.

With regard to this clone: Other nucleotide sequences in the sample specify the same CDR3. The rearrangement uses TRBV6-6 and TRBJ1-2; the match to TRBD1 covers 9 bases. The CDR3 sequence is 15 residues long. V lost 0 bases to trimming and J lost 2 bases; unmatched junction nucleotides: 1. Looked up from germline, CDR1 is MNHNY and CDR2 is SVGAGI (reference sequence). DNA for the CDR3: TGTGCCAGCAGTTACTCGACAGGGGGAAACTATGGCTACACCTTC. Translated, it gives CASSYSTGGNYGYTF.

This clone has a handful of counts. The CDR3 DNA reads TGTGCCAGCAGCCCTGGGACTAGTGTGGAGACCCAGTACTTC. This sequence encodes CASSPGTSVETQYF. The rearrangement joins TRBV7-9 to TRBJ2-5; 8 bases match TRBD2. Germline V gives CDR1 SEHNR, CDR2 FQNEAQ (reference sequence). The ends lost 5 bases at V and 5 bases at J; junction bases unmatched: 7. The CDR3 length is 14 residues.

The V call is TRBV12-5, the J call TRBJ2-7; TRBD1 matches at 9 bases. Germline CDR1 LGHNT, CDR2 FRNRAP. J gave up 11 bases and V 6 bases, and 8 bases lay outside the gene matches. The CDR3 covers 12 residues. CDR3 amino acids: CASGHSDRGEYF. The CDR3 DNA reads TGTGCTAGTGGCCACTCCGACAGGGGGGAGTACTTC.